These 22 T cell receptor beta chains share one sample of origin, sequenced in a study of radiation and T cells in renal cell carcinoma. Sample time point: blood 4 weeks post-SBRT, at nephrectomy. Treatment denoted: 15 Gy SBRT to primary tumor, nephrectomy 4 weeks later. This table comes from immunoSEQ multiplex PCR, and its TCRdb copy is limited to in-frame clones, with some not included. This sample has about 140,000 clones, with around 88% found just once. The input for sequencing was blood, taken from a patient whose treatment included radiotherapy and nephrectomy. These receptors were collected from a woman aged 45-65 years with renal cell carcinoma.

This clone was counted once. The chain couples TRBV29-1 to TRBJ2-1, with a weak D call TRBD1 (6 bases). The ends were cut back, 1 base at V and 1 base at J, with 11 bases in the middle. The CDR3 runs to 15 residues. CDR1 is SQVTM, CDR2 ANQGSEA, per germline. The CDR3 DNA is TGCAGCGTTGAAGGCCCCAGGGGATCCTACAATGAGCAGTTCTTC. As protein: CSVEGPRGSYNEQFF.

The gene calls are TRBV28 and TRBJ1-1, with D maybe TRBD1 (6 bases). This CDR3 spans 13 amino acids. Germline assignment: CDR1 MDHEN and CDR2 SYDVKM. Trimming pared 7 bases from V and 1 base from J, leaving 10 bases between. The CDR3 coding sequence is TGTGCCAGCATGGGGACACAGAACACTGAAGCTTTCTTT. Translation: CASMGTQNTEAFF.

The genes are TRBV11-3 and TRBJ1-1; D remains unclear. CDR1 is SGHNT, CDR2 YENEEA, per germline. CDR3 length: 15 residues. V dropped 0 bases and J dropped 0 bases, with 8 bases sitting between them. CDR3: CASSLEGDLNTEAFF. As DNA, the CDR3 is TGTGCCAGCAGCTTAGAGGGAGATTTGAACACTGAAGCTTTCTTT.

The gene calls are TRBV11-2 and TRBJ1-4; tentative D call: TRBD1 (5 bases). CDR3 length: 14 residues. Germline lookup yields CDR1 SGHAT and CDR2 FQNNGV. The V end was cut by 4 bases, the J end by 5 bases, with 11 bases between. The CDR3 DNA reads as TGTGCCAGCAGCTACGACAGATTGAATGAAAAACTGTTTTTT. Translated: CASSYDRLNEKLFF.

This chain uses TRBV6-1 with TRBJ2-7, with D possibly matching TRBD2 (5 bases). CDR3 length: 14 amino acids. With 4 bases removed from V and 4 bases from J, the gap between germline ends came to 14 bases. The germline gives CDR1 MNHNS, CDR2 SASEGT. CDR3 coding DNA: TGTGCCAGCAGTGTTACGGGATTCGTTTACGAGCAGTACTTC. It specifies CASSVTGFVYEQYF.

The chain carries TRBV23-1 and TRBJ2-7; D assignment may be TRBD1 or TRBD2 (5 bases each). TRBV23-1 is sorted into the ORF group, with uncertain function. The CDR3 totals 14 residues. Trimming removed 7 bases from V and 6 bases from J, with 19 bases in between. The chain's CDR3 is CASISGTYGSEQYF. The CDR3 DNA sequence: TGCGCCAGCATCTCCGGGACCTACGGCTCCGAGCAGTACTTC.

This rearrangement joins TRBV7-2 to TRBJ1-4, with unresolved D. The CDR3 sequence is 12 residues long. CDR1 SGHTA and CDR2 FQGNSA come from the germline V gene. V was trimmed by 11 bases and J by 3 bases, leaving 10 bases between them. The CDR3 is CAAKGANEKLFF. The CDR3 DNA reads TGTGCCGCCAAGGGCGCTAATGAAAAACTGTTTTTT. Full variable domain (remainder filled in from reference TRBV7-2 and TRBJ1-4): GAGVSQSPSNKVTEKGKDVELRCDPISGHTALYWYRQSLGQGLEFLIYFQGNSAPDKSGLPSDRFSAERTGGSVSTLTIQRTQQEDSAVYLCAAKGANEKLFFGSGTQLSVL.

This clone showed up just once. The CDR3 nucleotides are TGTGCCAGCACCGAGTTCAGGGACTACGAGCAGTACTTC. Translated, it gives CASTEFRDYEQYF. This chain connects TRBV7-2 to TRBJ2-7; possibly TRBD1 for D (5 bases). The CDR3 runs to 13 residues. Trimming took 7 bases from V and 3 from J, leaving 13 bases between them. Germline-derived CDR1 and CDR2 are SGHTA and FQGNSA.

The gene calls are TRBV7-2 and TRBJ2-1, with 7 bases aligning to TRBD2. This CDR3 is built from 12 residues. V was clipped by 5 bases and J by 12 bases; unmatched bases: 7. Germline-derived CDR1 and CDR2 are SGHTA and FQGNSA. The CDR3 here is CASSPPGGRQFF. The CDR3 DNA follows: TGTGCCAGCAGCCCACCTGGCGGGAGGCAGTTCTTC.

This clone was counted only a few times. The chain combines TRBV6-5 with TRBJ1-3, with 8 bases aligning to TRBD1. Germline-derived CDR1 and CDR2 are MNHEY and SVGAGI. The CDR3 extends over 14 amino acids. The junction had 7 bases not matched to a gene; V was cut back by 8 bases and J by 4 bases. This chain's CDR3 is CASRTGRRGNTIYF. CDR3 DNA sequence: TGTGCCAGCCGGACAGGGCGGAGGGGAAACACCATATATTTT.

The J gene is TRBJ2-3, the V gene TRBV4-3; D remains ambiguous. V was cut by 4 bases and J by 4 bases, with 9 bases left in between. Germline V gene lookup returns CDR1 LGHNA and CDR2 YSLEER. The length of the CDR3 is 13 residues. The CDR3 DNA reads as TGCGCCAGCAGCCCGCGCTTTTCAGATACGCAGTATTTT. This codes for CASSPRFSDTQYF.

The CDR3, as DNA: TGCAGCGCGGGACAGTTATCCTACGAGCAGTACTTC. The encoded protein is CSAGQLSYEQYF. J is TRBJ2-7 and V is TRBV29-1; 7 positions agree with TRBD1. The germline gives CDR1 SQVTM, CDR2 ANQGSEA. CDR3 length equals 12 residues. After removal of 7 bases from V and 1 base from J, the junction contained 4 bases not matched to a gene.

This chain connects TRBV28 to TRBJ2-7, with a tentative D call TRBD2 (5 bases). The V and J ends lost 5 bases and 7 bases respectively, with 12 bases between them. Germline V gives CDR1 MDHEN, CDR2 SYDVKM. CDR3 length: 12 amino acids. Here the CDR3 reads CASSLRGWEQYF. The DNA of the CDR3 is TGTGCCAGCAGTCTTAGAGGGTGGGAGCAGTACTTC. Full variable domain (remainder filled in from reference TRBV28 and TRBJ2-7): DVKVTQSSRYLVKRTGEKVFLECVQDMDHENMFWYRQDPGLGLRLIYFSYDVKMKEKGDIPEGYSVSREKKERFSLILESASTNQTSMYLCASSLRGWEQYFGPGTRLTVT.

The chain joins TRBV6-5 to TRBJ2-7; D unclear. CDR1 and CDR2 (germline): MNHEY, SVGAGI. V was clipped by 6 bases and J by 2 bases, with 5 bases between them. CDR3 length: 11 amino acids. The CDR3, as DNA: TGTGCCAGCAGCCGTCCCTACGAGCAGTACTTC. Translated: CASSRPYEQYF.

J is TRBJ2-2 and V is TRBV2, with D unresolved. This CDR3 has 13 residues. V shed 6 bases and J shed 4 bases, with 9 bases lying between them. Per germline, CDR1 SNHLY and CDR2 FYNNEI. CDR3 nucleotide sequence: TGTGCCAGCAGACCGGACCGCACCGGGGAGCTGTTTTTT. Its translation is CASRPDRTGELFF.

This chain uses TRBV2 with TRBJ2-5; no clear D gene. This CDR3 region has 14 residues. Trimming shortened V by 6 bases and J by 5 bases, and 16 bases separated the two germline ends. CDR1 is SNHLY, CDR2 FYNNEI, per germline. The CDR3: CASRTQTSVETQYF. CDR3 DNA sequence: TGTGCCAGCAGAACTCAGACAAGTGTCGAGACCCAGTACTTC.

This rearrangement joins TRBV2 to TRBJ2-7, with TRBD1 identical over 9 bases. The CDR3 consists of 13 residues. In germline, CDR1 is SNHLY, CDR2 FYNNEI. The ends lost 7 bases at V and 4 bases at J; junction bases unmatched: 5. Here the CDR3 DNA reads TGTGCCAGCACTACAGGGGGCGTTTACGAGCAGTACTTC. Amino acids: CASTTGGVYEQYF. The complete variable domain, with remaining parts taken from reference TRBV2 and TRBJ2-7, reads EPEVTQTPSHQVTQMGQEVILRCVPISNHLYFYWYRQILGQKVEFLVSFYNNEISEKSEIFDDQFSVERPDGSNFTLKIRSTKLEDSAMYFCASTTGGVYEQYFGPGTRLTVT.

This clone was seen only a few times. The chain recombines TRBV11-2 with TRBJ2-5; D is undetermined. CDR1 and CDR2 from the germline V gene are SGHAT and FQNNGV. V lost 3 bases, J lost 5 bases, and 13 bases lay in between. This CDR3 has 14 residues. Here the CDR3 DNA reads TGTGCCAGCAGCTTGGCCGGGCACCGGGAGACCCAGTACTTC. Amino acids: CASSLAGHRETQYF.

The chain couples TRBV27 to TRBJ2-2, with 15 nucleotides matching TRBD2. The CDR3 consists of 22 residues. Germline lookup yields CDR1 MNHEY and CDR2 SMNVEV (reference sequence). V lost 0 bases to trimming and J lost 1 base; unmatched junction nucleotides: 12. The CDR3 nucleotides are TGTGCCAGCAGTTTATCGATAAAAGGGACTAGCGGGGGGACAGGGAACACCGGGGAGCTGTTTTTT. It is translated as CASSLSIKGTSGGTGNTGELFF.

The rearrangement joins TRBV19 to TRBJ2-3; no firm D call. Germline V gene lookup returns CDR1 LNHDA and CDR2 SQIVND (reference sequence). The CDR3 length is 13 residues. Trimming removed 9 bases at V and 0 bases at J, with 10 bases between. This CDR3 is CASLAGSTDTQYF. DNA for the CDR3: TGTGCCAGCTTGGCAGGAAGCACAGATACGCAGTATTTT.

This rearrangement joins TRBV19 to TRBJ1-1, with a possible D match to TRBD1 (6 bases). Germline V gives CDR1 LNHDA, CDR2 SQIVND (reference sequence). The V end lost 3 bases, the J end lost 2 bases, and 16 bases lay between the germline ends. This CDR3 contains 16 residues. Here the CDR3 reads CASSINGGERNTEAFF. The CDR3 DNA sequence: TGTGCCAGTAGTATTAATGGGGGCGAGAGAAACACTGAAGCTTTCTTT.

This sequence joins TRBV7-3 and TRBJ2-5; D unclear. The V and J ends lost 4 bases and 2 bases respectively, with 14 bases between them. The CDR3 is 15 amino acids. Germline CDR1 reads SGHTA; CDR2 reads FQGTGA. The CDR3 region is CASSSDSFTQETQYF. DNA for the CDR3: TGTGCCAGCAGCTCAGACTCATTTACACAAGAGACCCAGTACTTC.